What follows describes a single T cell receptor beta chain. Additional DNA sequences in this sample encode the identical CDR3. The data originate from a study of cytomegalovirus exposure and HLA in healthy donors. Clones were read by immunoSEQ multiplex PCR, and TCRdb kept only the in-frame ones, dropping some. This sample yields about 56,000 clones, of which about 92% are seen a single time; 0.9% to 1.4% belongs to the top ten. Germline CDR1 reads MDHEN; CDR2 reads SYDVKM. Between the trimmed V and J ends, which lost 6 bases and 2 bases, there was a span of 15 bases. This CDR3 region has 15 residues.

This TCR was recovered from a man younger than 35 in good health and CMV-seronegative. The V call is TRBV28, the J call TRBJ2-3, with TRBD1 as a possible D gene (5 bases). Sequenced: PBMCs. CDR3 DNA sequence: TGTGCCAGCAGGGGCCGGGCAGGGCCCACAGATACGCAGTATTTT. Translated: CASRGRAGPTDTQYF.